This T cell receptor beta chain stems from a study of identical twins. This CDR3 has 15 amino acids. Trimming cost V 0 bases and J 7 bases, with 18 bases left between them. Looked up from germline, CDR1 is DFQATT and CDR2 is SNEGSKA (reference sequence). MiXCR was run by TCRdb on the 5' RACE reads, yielding one entry per CDR3 protein. Of approximately 280,000 distinct CDR3 sequences listed, around 8.8% were seen once; the top ten hold 2% to 2.5%. This clonotype was counted many times. These data were also reused for a study on yellow fever vaccine responses in identical twins.

This receptor was identified in a woman between 18 and 29 years old in good health. The sample was memory (CD45RO+) T cells sorted from blood. This chain joins TRBV20-1 and TRBJ1-2, with D perhaps TRBD1 (6 bases). Written as DNA, the CDR3 is TGCAGTGCTAGAGATGGGGGACAAGTAAATCCTGGCTACACCTTC. It specifies CSARDGGQVNPGYTF.